This T cell receptor (beta chain) was profiled in a study of blood T cell repertoires in COVID-19. Study in general: Acute and convalescent COVID-19 samples came from the United States, Italy and Spain. PBMCs, B-cell-depleted T cells, or T cells were the source of the cDNA or gDNA that made up the material.

The table came from immunoSEQ multiplex PCR; TCRdb's copy has only in-frame clones and leaves some out. The sample records around 150,000 clones, under 80% being singletons. The junction had 7 bases not matched to a gene; V was cut back by 7 bases and J by 8 bases. The CDR3 loop spans 15 amino acids. Germline-derived CDR1 and CDR2 are SNHLY and FYNNEI. Sequenced sample: peripheral blood. The V call is TRBV2, the J call TRBJ2-1; 14 bases are a match to TRBD2. This TCR was sampled from a man in his 70s with acute or convalescent COVID-19. The CDR3 coding sequence is TGTGCCAGCACTAGAGGGACTAGCGGGAGTTATGAGCAGTTCTTC. Protein sequence: CASTRGTSGSYEQFF.